This T cell receptor beta chain originates from a study of CD8+ T cells in alopecia areata. In each case, RNA was isolated and then reverse transcribed into cDNA as the sequencing template. Repertoires were generated with immunoSEQ multiplex PCR, while TCRdb's copy carries only in-frame clones and drops some. The sample has about 150,000 clones; about three fifths are singletons. The treatment was: oral pan-JAK inhibitor, 5-10 mg twice daily. Findings and limits, study-wide: In scalp, tofacitinib significantly decreased clonality and expanded CD8+ clones among the top 100. Uncertainty remains about how baseline CD8+ expansion links to response, with one nonresponder.

Germline V gene lookup returns CDR1 LNHDA and CDR2 SQIVND (reference sequence). The ends were cut back, 7 bases at V and 8 bases at J, with 15 bases in the middle. The CDR3 length is 13 residues. About this clone: Its antigen is still unknown.

Material: CD4+ T cells sorted from blood, obtained at week 4, from a patient treated with tofacitinib. This chain links TRBV19 with TRBJ2-1; D is tentatively TRBD1 or TRBD2 (5 bases each). This receptor was obtained from a human donor with alopecia areata. The CDR3 nucleotides are TGTGCCAGTACCCAGGCTGGGGGACATGAGCAGTTCTTC. Amino acids: CASTQAGGHEQFF.